This T cell receptor beta chain was recovered during a study of T-cell memory formation after mild COVID-19. This CDR3 has 16 amino acids. CDR1 SGHTA and CDR2 FQGNSA come from the germline V gene. V was pared by 5 bases and J by 1 base, with 15 bases between. TCRdb passed the 5' RACE reads through MiXCR, listing each CDR3 protein once. Altogether a few hundred thousand distinct CDR3 sequences are present, 14% being singletons, with the ten largest covering about 21%. This clonotype was recorded a few times. V usage is TRBV7-2 and J usage is TRBJ2-1; D unclear. The sequenced material came from PBMCs or a T cell subset sorted from them (not recorded which). The source is a man between 18 and 29 years old who had mild COVID-19 (a few samples of this study predate the infection). Cell type and time point are not known. The chain's CDR3 is CASSVSQESSYNEQFF. CDR3 DNA sequence: TGTGCCAGCAGCGTTAGCCAGGAGTCTTCCTACAATGAGCAGTTCTTC.